The sequence of this TCR beta chain was determined in a study of cytomegalovirus exposure and HLA in healthy donors. The study's findings and limits: Later analysis identified a missense DCLRE1C variant that was linked to TCR beta V- and J-gene trimming. Three CMV-associated chains proved CMV antigen-specific in vitro.

Of note for this clone: Its antigen is as yet unknown.

This CDR3 spans 16 amino acids. Between the trimmed V and J ends, which lost 1 base and 3 bases, there was a span of 15 bases. Germline lookup yields CDR1 LNHDA and CDR2 SQIVND (reference sequence). PCR employed 60 Vbeta and 13 Jbeta primers. TCRdb's copy holds only in-frame clones and misses some; the assay was immunoSEQ multiplex PCR. This repertoire includes 190,000 or so clones. The clonotype was recovered from a boy aged 10-17 years in good health and CMV-seronegative. The source material was PBMCs. This chain uses TRBV19 with TRBJ1-1; tentatively, D is TRBD1 (6 bases). For the CDR3, the DNA is TGTGCCAGTAGTATAGCGGGGGGCGCTTGGGACACTGAAGCTTTCTTT. It codes for CASSIAGGAWDTEAFF.